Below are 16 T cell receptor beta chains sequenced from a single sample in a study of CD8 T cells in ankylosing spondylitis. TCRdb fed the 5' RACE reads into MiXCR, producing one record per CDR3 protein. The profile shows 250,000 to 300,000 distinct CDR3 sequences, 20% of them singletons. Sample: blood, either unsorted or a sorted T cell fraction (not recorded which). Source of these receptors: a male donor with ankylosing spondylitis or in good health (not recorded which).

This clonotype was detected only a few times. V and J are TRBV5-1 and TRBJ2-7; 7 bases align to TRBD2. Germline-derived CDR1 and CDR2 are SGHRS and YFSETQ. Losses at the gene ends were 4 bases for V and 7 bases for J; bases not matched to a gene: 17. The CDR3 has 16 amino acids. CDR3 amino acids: CASSPEASGTLREQYV. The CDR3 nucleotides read TGCGCCAGCAGCCCTGAGGCTAGCGGTACACTTCGGGAGCAGTACGTC.

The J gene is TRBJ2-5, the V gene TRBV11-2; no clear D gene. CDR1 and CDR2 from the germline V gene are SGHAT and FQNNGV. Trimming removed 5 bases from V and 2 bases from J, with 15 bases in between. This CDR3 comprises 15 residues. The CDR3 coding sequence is TGTGCCAGCAGCCCCCGGGCACTACTACAAGAGACCCAGTACTTC. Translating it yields CASSPRALLQETQYF.

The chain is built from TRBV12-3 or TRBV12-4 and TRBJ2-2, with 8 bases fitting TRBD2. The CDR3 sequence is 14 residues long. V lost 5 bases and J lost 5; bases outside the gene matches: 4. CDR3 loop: CASSRTSKTGELFF. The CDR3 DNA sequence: TGTGCCAGCAGTCGGACTAGCAAGACCGGGGAGCTGTTTTTT.

The CDR3 reads CASSPTSGSTGELFF. The CDR3 nucleotides are TGCGCCAGCAGCCCTACTAGCGGGAGCACCGGGGAGCTGTTTTTT. The chain recombines TRBV5-1 with TRBJ2-2; 11 bases are shared with TRBD2. This CDR3 comprises 15 residues. V trimming: 4 bases; J trimming: 4 bases; junction bases outside the gene matches: 3. From germline, CDR1 is SGHRS and CDR2 YFSETQ.

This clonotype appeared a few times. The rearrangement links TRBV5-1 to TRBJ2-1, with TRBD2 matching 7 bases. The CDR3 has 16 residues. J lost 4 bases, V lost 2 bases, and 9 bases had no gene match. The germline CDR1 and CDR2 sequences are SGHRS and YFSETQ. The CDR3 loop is CASSFISSGDYNEQFF. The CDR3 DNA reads TGCGCCAGCAGCTTCATATCTAGCGGAGATTACAATGAGCAGTTCTTC.

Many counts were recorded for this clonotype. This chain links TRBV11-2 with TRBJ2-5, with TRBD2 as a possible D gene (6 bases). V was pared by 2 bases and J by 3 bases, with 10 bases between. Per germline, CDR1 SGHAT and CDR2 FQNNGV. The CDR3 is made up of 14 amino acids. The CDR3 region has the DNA TGTGCCAGCAGCTTATGGCCGGGGGAAGAGACCCAGTACTTC. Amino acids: CASSLWPGEETQYF. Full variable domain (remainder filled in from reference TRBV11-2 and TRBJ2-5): EAGVAQSPRYKIIEKRQSVAFWCNPISGHATLYWYQQILGQGPKLLIQFQNNGVVDDSQLPKDRFSAERLKGVDSTLKIQPAKLEDSAVYLCASSLWPGEETQYFGPGTRLLVL.

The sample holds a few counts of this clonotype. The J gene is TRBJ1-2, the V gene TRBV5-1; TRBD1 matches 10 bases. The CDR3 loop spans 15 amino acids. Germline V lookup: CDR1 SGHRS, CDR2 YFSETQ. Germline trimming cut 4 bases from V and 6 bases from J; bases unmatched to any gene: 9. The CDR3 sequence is CASSPPGQGTNGYTF. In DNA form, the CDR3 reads TGCGCCAGCAGCCCACCGGGACAGGGGACGAATGGCTACACCTTC.

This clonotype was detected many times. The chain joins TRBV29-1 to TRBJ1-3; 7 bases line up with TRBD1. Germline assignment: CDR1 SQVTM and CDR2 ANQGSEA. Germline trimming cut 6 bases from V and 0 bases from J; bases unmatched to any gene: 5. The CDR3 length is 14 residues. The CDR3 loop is CSVGTEGSGNTIYF. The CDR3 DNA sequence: TGCAGCGTCGGGACAGAGGGCTCTGGAAACACCATATATTTT.

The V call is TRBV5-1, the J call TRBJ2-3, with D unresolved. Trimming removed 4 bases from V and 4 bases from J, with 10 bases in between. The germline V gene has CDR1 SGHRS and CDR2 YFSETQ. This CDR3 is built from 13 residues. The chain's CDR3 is CASSPDNSDTQYF. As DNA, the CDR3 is TGCGCCAGCAGCCCCGATAATTCAGATACGCAGTATTTT.

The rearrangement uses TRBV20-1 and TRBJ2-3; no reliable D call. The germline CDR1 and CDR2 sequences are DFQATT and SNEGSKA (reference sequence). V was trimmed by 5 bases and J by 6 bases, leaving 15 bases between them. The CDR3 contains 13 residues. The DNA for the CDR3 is TGCAGTGCTCCACCTAGTGGCAGGGATACGCAGTATTTT. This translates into CSAPPSGRDTQYF.

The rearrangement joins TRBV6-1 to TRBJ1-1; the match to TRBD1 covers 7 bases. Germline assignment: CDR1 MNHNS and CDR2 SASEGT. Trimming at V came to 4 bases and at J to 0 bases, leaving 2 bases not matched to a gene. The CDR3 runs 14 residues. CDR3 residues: CASSAQGVNTEAFF. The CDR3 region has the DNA TGTGCCAGCAGTGCCCAGGGGGTGAACACTGAAGCTTTCTTT.

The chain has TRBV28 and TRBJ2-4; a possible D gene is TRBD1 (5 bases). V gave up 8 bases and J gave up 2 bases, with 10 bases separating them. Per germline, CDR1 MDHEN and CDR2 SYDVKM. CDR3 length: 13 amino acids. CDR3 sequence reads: CASAGSSKNIQYF. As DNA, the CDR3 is TGTGCCAGCGCAGGGTCATCCAAAAACATTCAGTACTTC.

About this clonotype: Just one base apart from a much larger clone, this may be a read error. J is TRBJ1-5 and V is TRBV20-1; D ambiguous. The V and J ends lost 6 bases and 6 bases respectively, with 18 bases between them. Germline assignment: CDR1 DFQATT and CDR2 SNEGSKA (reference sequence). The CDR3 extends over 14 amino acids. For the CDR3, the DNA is TGCAGTGCCCAAGAATCGATAGATGGTCAGCCCCAGCATTTT. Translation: CSAQESIDGQPQHF.

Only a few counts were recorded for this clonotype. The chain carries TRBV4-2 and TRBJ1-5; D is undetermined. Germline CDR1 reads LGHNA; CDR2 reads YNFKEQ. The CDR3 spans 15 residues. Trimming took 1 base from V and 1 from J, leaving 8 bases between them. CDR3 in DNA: TGTGCCAGCAGCCAAGGGTCGGGGAGCAATCAGCCCCAGCATTTT. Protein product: CASSQGSGSNQPQHF.

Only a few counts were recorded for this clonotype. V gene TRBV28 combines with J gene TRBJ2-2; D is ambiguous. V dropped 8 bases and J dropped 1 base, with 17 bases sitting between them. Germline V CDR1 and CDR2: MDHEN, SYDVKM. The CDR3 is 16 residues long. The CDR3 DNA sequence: TGTGCCAGCCTCACCCGGCGGAAAGGGAACACCGGGGAGCTGTTTTTT. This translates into CASLTRRKGNTGELFF.

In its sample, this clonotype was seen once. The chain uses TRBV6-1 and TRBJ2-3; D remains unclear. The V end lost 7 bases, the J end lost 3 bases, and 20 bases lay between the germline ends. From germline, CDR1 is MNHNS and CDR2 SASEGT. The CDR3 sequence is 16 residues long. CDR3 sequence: CASTREPAKITDTQYF. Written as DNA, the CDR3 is TGTGCCAGCACCCGAGAACCAGCAAAAATTACAGATACGCAGTATTTT.